This TCR beta chain originates from a study of blood T cells in healthy people across ages. Overall study results and limits: There was no known CMV status for donors, so expanded clonotype changes were possibly confounded.

The second PCR ran about 6 to 12 cycles with a sample-barcoded 5' primer and J-beta primers. TCRdb re-derived calls from the 5' RACE reads in MiXCR, one entry per CDR3 protein. The sample yields about 1.8 million distinct CDR3 sequences, less than 50% seen once. Isolated PBMCs totaled at least 6.5 million in each sample. The sample holds a few counts of this clonotype. Its antigen is unidentified. The sequenced material came from blood. The receptor was isolated from a woman in her 40s in good health.

The DNA for the CDR3 is TGTGCCATCAGTGGGGGACAGCCGATATCCTACGAGCAGTACTTC. Encoded protein: CAISGGQPISYEQYF. The chain joins TRBV10-3 to TRBJ2-7, with TRBD1 matching over 7 bases. This CDR3 region has 15 residues. V lost 4 bases and J lost 1; bases outside the gene matches: 7. In germline, CDR1 is ENHRY, CDR2 SYGVKD.